Each of the 4 T cell receptor beta chains below was sequenced from the same sample in a study of T-cell memory formation after mild COVID-19. TCRdb passed the 5' RACE reads through MiXCR, listing each CDR3 protein once. This sample has 150,000 or so distinct CDR3 sequences, with roughly 15% found just once. What was sequenced was PBMCs or a T cell subset sorted from them (not recorded which). These receptors originate from an adult woman who had mild COVID-19 (a few samples of this study predate the infection). Cell type and time point are not known.

This clonotype was recorded a few times. The rearrangement uses TRBV7-8 and TRBJ1-1; D is ambiguous. The germline V gene encodes CDR1 SGHVS and CDR2 FQNEAQ. Trimming removed 3 bases from V and 10 bases from J, with 21 bases in between. CDR3 length: 15 amino acids. The CDR3 here is CASSFSVQLLTGAFF. The CDR3, as DNA: TGTGCCAGCAGCTTCAGCGTTCAGCTACTTACGGGAGCTTTCTTT.

There are a few counts of this clonotype. The chain has TRBV24-1 and TRBJ2-5; 7 bases align to TRBD1. This CDR3 is 13 amino acids long. The germline V gene has CDR1 KGHDR and CDR2 SFDVKD. V shed 6 bases, J shed 4 bases, and the junction held 4 bases outside the gene matches. The CDR3 sequence is CATSTGVGETQYF. Here the CDR3 DNA reads TGTGCCACCAGTACAGGGGTAGGAGAGACCCAGTACTTC.

This clonotype occurred a few times. The chain combines TRBV18 with TRBJ2-2, with no clear D. V dropped 4 bases and J dropped 2 bases, with 8 bases sitting between them. The CDR3 covers 14 residues. Germline V CDR1 and CDR2: KGHSH, LQKENI. In DNA form, the CDR3 reads TGTGCCAGCTCACGCACAGCCAACACCGGGGAGCTGTTTTTT. Encoded protein: CASSRTANTGELFF.

This clonotype was observed a few times. This chain joins TRBV29-1 and TRBJ2-5; no definite D call. Germline values: CDR1 SQVTM, CDR2 ANQGSEA. Between the trimmed V and J ends, which lost 7 bases and 1 base, there was a span of 7 bases. This CDR3 has 11 residues. The CDR3 spells CSALIQETQYF. CDR3 nucleotides: TGCAGCGCTCTGATCCAAGAGACCCAGTACTTC.